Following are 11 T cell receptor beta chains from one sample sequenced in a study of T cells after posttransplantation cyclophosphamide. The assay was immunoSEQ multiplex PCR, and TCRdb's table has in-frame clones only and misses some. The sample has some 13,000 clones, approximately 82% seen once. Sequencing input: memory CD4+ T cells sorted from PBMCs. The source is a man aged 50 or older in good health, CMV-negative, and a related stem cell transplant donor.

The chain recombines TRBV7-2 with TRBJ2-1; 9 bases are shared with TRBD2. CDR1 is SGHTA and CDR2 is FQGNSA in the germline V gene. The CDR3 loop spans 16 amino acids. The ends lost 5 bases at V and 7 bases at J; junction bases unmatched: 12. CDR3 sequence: CASSLSAGGGGNEQFF. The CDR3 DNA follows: TGTGCCAGCAGCCTCTCTGCGGGCGGGGGGGGGAATGAGCAGTTCTTC. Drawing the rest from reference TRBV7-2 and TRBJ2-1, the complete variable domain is GAGVSQSPSNKVTEKGKDVELRCDPISGHTALYWYRQSLGQGLEFLIYFQGNSAPDKSGLPSDRFSAERTGGSVSTLTIQRTQQEDSAVYLCASSLSAGGGGNEQFFGPGTRLTVL.

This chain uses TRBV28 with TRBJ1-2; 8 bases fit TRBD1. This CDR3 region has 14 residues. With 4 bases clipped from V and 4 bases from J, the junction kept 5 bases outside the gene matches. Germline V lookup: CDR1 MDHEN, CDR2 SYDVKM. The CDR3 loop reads CASSSQGDVYGYTF. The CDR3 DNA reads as TGTGCCAGCAGTTCACAGGGGGATGTCTATGGCTACACCTTC.

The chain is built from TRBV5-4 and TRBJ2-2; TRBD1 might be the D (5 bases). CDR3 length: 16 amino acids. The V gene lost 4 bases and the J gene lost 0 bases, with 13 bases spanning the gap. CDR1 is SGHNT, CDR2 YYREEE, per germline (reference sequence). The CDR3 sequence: CASSPGHPTNTGELFF. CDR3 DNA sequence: TGTGCCAGCAGCCCCGGACACCCGACGAACACCGGGGAGCTGTTTTTT.

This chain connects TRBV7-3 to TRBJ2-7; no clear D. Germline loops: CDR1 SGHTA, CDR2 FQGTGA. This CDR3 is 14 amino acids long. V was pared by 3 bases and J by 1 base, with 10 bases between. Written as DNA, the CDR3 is TGTGCCAGCAGCTTTCGAGGAGCTTCCTACGAGCAGTACTTC. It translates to CASSFRGASYEQYF.

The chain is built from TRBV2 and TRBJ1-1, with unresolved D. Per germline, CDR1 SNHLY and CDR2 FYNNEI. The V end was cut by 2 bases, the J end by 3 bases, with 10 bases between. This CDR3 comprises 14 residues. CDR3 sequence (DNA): TGTGCCAGCAGTGAAATGACGGGGTACACTGAAGCTTTCTTT. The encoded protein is CASSEMTGYTEAFF.

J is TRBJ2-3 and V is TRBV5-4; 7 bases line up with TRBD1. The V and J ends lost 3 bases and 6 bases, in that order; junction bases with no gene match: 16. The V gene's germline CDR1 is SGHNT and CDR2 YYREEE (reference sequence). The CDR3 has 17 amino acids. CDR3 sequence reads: CASSWASTGARSDTQYF. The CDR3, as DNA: TGTGCCAGCAGCTGGGCAAGCACAGGGGCCCGCAGTGATACGCAGTATTTT.

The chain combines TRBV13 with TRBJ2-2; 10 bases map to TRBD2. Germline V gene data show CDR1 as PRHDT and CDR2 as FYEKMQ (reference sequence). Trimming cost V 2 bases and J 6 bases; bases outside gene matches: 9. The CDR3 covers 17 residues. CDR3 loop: CASSLLASGSHAGELFF. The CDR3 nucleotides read TGTGCCAGCAGCTTATTGGCTAGCGGGAGTCATGCCGGGGAGCTGTTTTTT.

CDR3 amino acids: CASSLRGYNEQFF. Written as DNA, the CDR3 is TGTGCCAGCAGCCTACGGGGCTACAATGAGCAGTTCTTC. The chain couples TRBV5-6 to TRBJ2-1; D possibly corresponds to TRBD2 (5 bases). Germline CDR1 is SGHDT and CDR2 is YYEEEE. CDR3 length equals 13 residues. The ends were cut back, 4 bases at V and 3 bases at J, with 8 bases in the middle.

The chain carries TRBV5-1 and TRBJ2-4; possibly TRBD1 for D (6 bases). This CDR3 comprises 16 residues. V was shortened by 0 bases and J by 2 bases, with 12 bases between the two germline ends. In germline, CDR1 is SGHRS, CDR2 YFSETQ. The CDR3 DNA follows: TGCGCCAGCAGCTTGGGTCTCCAGGGGTCCAAAAACATTCAGTACTTC. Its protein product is CASSLGLQGSKNIQYF. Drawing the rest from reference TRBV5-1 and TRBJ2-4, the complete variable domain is KAGVTQTPRYLIKTRGQQVTLSCSPISGHRSVSWYQQTPGQGLQFLFEYFSETQRNKGNFPGRFSGRQFSNSRSEMNVSTLELGDSALYLCASSLGLQGSKNIQYFGAGTRLSVL.

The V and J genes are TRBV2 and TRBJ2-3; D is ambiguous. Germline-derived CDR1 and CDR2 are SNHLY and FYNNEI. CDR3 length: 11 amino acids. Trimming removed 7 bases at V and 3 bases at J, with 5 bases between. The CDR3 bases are TGTGCCAGCACCTATACAGATACGCAGTATTTT. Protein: CASTYTDTQYF.

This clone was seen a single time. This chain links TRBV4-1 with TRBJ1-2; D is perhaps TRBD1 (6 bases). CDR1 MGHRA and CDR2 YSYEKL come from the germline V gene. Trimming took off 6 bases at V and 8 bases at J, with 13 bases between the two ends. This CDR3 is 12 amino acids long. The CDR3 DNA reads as TGCGCCAGCAGTCTACAGGGAAGGGGCTACACCTTC. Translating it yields CASSLQGRGYTF.